Sequencing of this T cell receptor (beta chain) was carried out in a study of cytomegalovirus exposure and HLA in healthy donors. This CDR3 has 14 residues. Germline assignment: CDR1 MDHEN and CDR2 SYDVKM. Trimming stripped 6 bases from V and 9 bases from J, with 17 bases between. The primer mix had 60 Vbeta and 13 Jbeta primers. TCRdb's table, derived via immunoSEQ multiplex PCR, lists solely in-frame clones and lacks some. Of about 140,000 clones in the sample, roughly 80% are singletons; the top ten hold 1.2%. This receptor was identified in a female donor in good health and CMV-seronegative. Sequenced sample: PBMCs. The V and J genes are TRBV28 and TRBJ1-4; the D gene is possibly TRBD1 (6 bases). This CDR3 reads CASSPGTTRKKLFF. CDR3 coding DNA: TGTGCCAGCAGCCCCGGGACAACCCGCAAAAAACTGTTTTTT.